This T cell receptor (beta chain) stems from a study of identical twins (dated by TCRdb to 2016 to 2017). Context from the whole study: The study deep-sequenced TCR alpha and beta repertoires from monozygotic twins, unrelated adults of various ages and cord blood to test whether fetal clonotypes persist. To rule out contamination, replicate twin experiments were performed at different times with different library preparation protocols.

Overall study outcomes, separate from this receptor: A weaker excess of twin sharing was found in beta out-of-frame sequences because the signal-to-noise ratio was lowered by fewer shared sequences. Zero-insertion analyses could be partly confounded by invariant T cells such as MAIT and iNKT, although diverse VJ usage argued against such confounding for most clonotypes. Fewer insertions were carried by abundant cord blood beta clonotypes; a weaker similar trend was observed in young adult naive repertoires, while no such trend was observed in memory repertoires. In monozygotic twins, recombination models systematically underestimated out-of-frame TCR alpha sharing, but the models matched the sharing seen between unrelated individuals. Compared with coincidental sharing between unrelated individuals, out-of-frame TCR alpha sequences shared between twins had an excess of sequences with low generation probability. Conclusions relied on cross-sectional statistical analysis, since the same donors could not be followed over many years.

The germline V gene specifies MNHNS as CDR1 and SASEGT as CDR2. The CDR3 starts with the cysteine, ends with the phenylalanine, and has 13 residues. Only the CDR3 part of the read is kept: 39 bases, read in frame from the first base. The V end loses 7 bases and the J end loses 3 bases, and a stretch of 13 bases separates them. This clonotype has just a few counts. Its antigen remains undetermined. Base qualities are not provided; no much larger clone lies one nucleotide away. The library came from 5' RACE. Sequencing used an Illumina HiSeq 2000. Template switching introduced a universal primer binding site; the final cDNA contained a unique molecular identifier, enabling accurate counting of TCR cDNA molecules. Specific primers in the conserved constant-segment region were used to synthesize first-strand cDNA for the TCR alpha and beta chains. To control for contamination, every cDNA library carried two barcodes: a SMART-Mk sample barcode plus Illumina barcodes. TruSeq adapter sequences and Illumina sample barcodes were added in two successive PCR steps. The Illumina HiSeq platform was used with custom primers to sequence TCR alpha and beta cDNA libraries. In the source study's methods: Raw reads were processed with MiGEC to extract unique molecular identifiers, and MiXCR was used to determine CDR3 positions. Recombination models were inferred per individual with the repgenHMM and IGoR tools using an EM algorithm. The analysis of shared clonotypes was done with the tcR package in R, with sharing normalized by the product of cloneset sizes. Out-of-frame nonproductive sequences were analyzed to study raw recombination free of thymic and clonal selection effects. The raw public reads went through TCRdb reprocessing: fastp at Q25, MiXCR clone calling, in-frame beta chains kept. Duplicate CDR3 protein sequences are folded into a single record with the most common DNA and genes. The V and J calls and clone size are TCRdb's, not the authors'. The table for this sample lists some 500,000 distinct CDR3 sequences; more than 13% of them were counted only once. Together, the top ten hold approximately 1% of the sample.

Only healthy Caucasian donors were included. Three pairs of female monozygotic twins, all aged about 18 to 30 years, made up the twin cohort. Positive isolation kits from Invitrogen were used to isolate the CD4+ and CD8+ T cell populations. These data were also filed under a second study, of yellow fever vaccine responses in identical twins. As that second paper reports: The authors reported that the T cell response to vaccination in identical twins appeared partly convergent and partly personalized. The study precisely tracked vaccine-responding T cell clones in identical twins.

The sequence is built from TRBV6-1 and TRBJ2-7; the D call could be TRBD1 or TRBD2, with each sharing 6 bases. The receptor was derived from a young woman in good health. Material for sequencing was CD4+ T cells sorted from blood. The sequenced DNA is TGTGCCAGCATCAGGGGACTTAGCTACGAGCAGTACTTC. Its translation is CASIRGLSYEQYF.